The clone carrying this T cell receptor beta chain was detected once. Its antigen is still unknown. 60 Vbeta and 13 Jbeta primers were used in PCR. TCRdb keeps only in-frame clones here, not all; method: immunoSEQ multiplex PCR. The sample records under 150,000 clones, about 80% being singletons. The sample is drawn from a study of cytomegalovirus exposure and HLA in healthy donors. This CDR3 is 13 amino acids long. Germline CDR1 reads ENHRY; CDR2 reads SYGVKD. Losses at the gene ends were 11 bases for V and 5 bases for J; bases not matched to a gene: 7. Whole-study findings and limits: In vitro assays verified that three CMV-associated chains recognized CMV antigens specifically.

The receptor's source is a human donor in good health. V and J are TRBV10-3 and TRBJ2-1, with 9 bases fitting TRBD1. Sequenced input: PBMCs. CDR3 residues: CAVDRGGDNEQFF. CDR3 bases: TGTGCCGTAGACAGGGGGGGGGACAATGAGCAGTTCTTC.